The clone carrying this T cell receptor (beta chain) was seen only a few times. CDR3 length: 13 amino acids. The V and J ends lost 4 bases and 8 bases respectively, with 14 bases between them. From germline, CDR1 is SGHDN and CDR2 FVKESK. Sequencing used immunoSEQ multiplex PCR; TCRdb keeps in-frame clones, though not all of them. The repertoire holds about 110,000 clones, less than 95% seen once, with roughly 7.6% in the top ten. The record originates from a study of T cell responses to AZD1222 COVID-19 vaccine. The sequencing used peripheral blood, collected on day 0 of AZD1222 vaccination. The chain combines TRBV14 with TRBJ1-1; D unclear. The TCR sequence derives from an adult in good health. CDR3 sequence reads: CASSPLLATEAFF. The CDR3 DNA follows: TGTGCCAGCAGCCCCTTACTGGCGACGGAAGCTTTCTTT. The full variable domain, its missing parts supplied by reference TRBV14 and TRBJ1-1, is EAGVTQFPSHSVIEKGQTVTLRCDPISGHDNLYWYRRVMGKEIKFLLHFVKESKQDESGMPNNRFLAERTGGTYSTLKVQPAELEDSGVYFCASSPLLATEAFFGQGTRLTVV.